Each of the 19 T cell receptor beta chains below was sequenced from the same sample in a study of CD8+CD57+ T cells in acquired aplastic anemia. Points from the study as a whole: Among patients, CD8+CD57+ cells displayed less diversity than the total CD4+ and CD8+ pools did.

Their target antigens are unknown. The use of genomic DNA as template underpinned the TCR beta VDJ and CDR3 profiling. TCRdb re-derived calls from the reads in MiXCR, one entry per CDR3 protein. The top ten hold 80% to 90% of the sample, which has about 20,000 distinct CDR3 sequences, less than 40% seen once. CD8+CD57+ cell expansion, shown by flow cytometry, had occurred in the patients selected for sequencing. The sample comprised CD8+CD57+ T cells sorted from PBMCs. Subset indicated: bead-enriched CD8+CD57+ effector memory T cells from SAA patients. The receptors stem from a human donor with aplastic anemia.

This rearrangement joins TRBV20-1 to TRBJ2-3, with TRBD1 identical over 10 bases. With V trimmed by 0 bases and J by 2 bases, 17 bases remained unmatched. This CDR3 comprises 20 residues. Germline CDR1 and CDR2: DFQATT and SNEGSKA (reference sequence). The chain's CDR3 is CSARDPPVSGTGEYTDTQYF. CDR3 DNA: TGCAGTGCTAGAGATCCCCCCGTTAGCGGGACAGGGGAATACACAGATACGCAGTATTTT.

V and J are TRBV7-9 and TRBJ2-5; 12 nucleotides align to TRBD2. CDR1 and CDR2 (germline): SEHNR, FQNEAQ (reference sequence). Unmatched junction bases numbered 7, after V lost 4 bases and J lost 4 bases. The CDR3 runs 16 residues. The CDR3, as DNA: TGTGCCAGCAGCTCGCTGGGGGGACTAGCGGGAGAGACCCAGTACTTC. Amino acid sequence: CASSSLGGLAGETQYF.

This clonotype was found once. V is TRBV5-5 and J is TRBJ1-4; 7 nucleotides line up with TRBD1. Germline-derived CDR1 and CDR2 are SGHKS and YYEKEE (reference sequence). The CDR3 is 14 amino acids. After removal of 2 bases from V and 7 bases from J, the junction contained 5 bases not matched to a gene. This CDR3 reads CASSLQGSSEKLFF. CDR3 bases: TGTGCCAGCAGCTTACAGGGGAGCAGTGAAAAACTGTTTTTT.

V usage is TRBV10-3 and J usage is TRBJ2-5; 12 bases are shared with TRBD1. Looked up from germline, CDR1 is ENHRY and CDR2 is SYGVKD. The CDR3 extends over 18 amino acids. Trimming removed 4 bases from V and 4 bases from J; junction bases left unmatched: 13. The CDR3 bases are TGTGCCATCAGTGGGTCTCCGGGACAGGGGGCGTTCCGAGAGACCCAGTACTTC. It yields the protein CAISGSPGQGAFRETQYF.

This clonotype was observed a handful of times. The chain is built from TRBV6-5 and TRBJ2-1; no clear D gene. The CDR3 is 12 residues long. Germline lookup yields CDR1 MNHEY and CDR2 SVGAGI. V was pared by 8 bases and J by 7 bases, with 12 bases between. This chain's CDR3 is CASLSPRNEQFF. CDR3 DNA sequence: TGTGCCAGCCTAAGCCCGAGGAATGAGCAGTTCTTC.

This clonotype occurred many times. CDR3 region: CASSQIGGETQYF. The CDR3, as DNA: TGTGCCAGCAGCCAAATAGGAGGGGAGACCCAGTACTTC. The chain combines TRBV3-1 with TRBJ2-5, with D maybe TRBD2 (6 bases). The germline V gene has CDR1 LGHDT and CDR2 YNNKEL (reference sequence). V gave up 2 bases and J gave up 5 bases, with 9 bases separating them. The CDR3 loop spans 13 amino acids.

The chain carries TRBV7-2 and TRBJ2-4; 10 bases agree with TRBD2. The length of the CDR3 is 17 residues. The V gene's germline CDR1 is SGHTA and CDR2 FQGNSA. Trimming removed 5 bases from V and 0 bases from J; junction bases left unmatched: 7. CDR3 amino acids: CASSLLAGSLAKNIQYF. In DNA form, the CDR3 reads TGTGCCAGCAGCCTACTAGCGGGGTCACTAGCCAAAAACATTCAGTACTTC.

Notes on this clonotype: At one boundary the junction diverges from the germline segment, which might be a read error. This sequence joins TRBV7-7 and TRBJ2-5; D possibly corresponds to TRBD1 (5 bases). CDR3 length: 14 amino acids. Per the germline V gene, CDR1 is SSHAT and CDR2 is FNYEAQ (reference sequence). The CDR3 DNA sequence: TGTGCTAGCAGCTTAGGTTCAGGGTTGGAGACCCAGTACTTC. Residues: CASSLGSGLETQYF.

This CDR3 is CASSLERGPGYF. The DNA for the CDR3 is TGCGCCAGCAGCTTGGAACGGGGGCCCGGGTACTTC. V usage is TRBV5-1 and J usage is TRBJ2-7, with D perhaps TRBD1 or TRBD2 (6 bases each). Germline-derived CDR1 and CDR2 are SGHRS and YFSETQ. The V end was cut by 0 bases, the J end by 12 bases, with 13 bases between. The CDR3 length is 12 residues.

V usage is TRBV10-3 and J usage is TRBJ2-3; 9 positions match TRBD2. Germline assignment: CDR1 ENHRY and CDR2 SYGVKD. The V gene end was trimmed by 10 bases and the J gene end by 0 bases; junction bases not matched to a gene: 5. The CDR3 spans 14 residues. In nucleotides, the CDR3 is TGTGCCACGTCTAGCGGGATAAGCACAGATACGCAGTATTTT. Its protein product is CATSSGISTDTQYF.

The rearrangement links TRBV6-5 to TRBJ2-2, with TRBD2 matching over 8 bases. The V segment lost 2 bases and the J segment 10 bases; nucleotides outside the gene matches: 15. The CDR3 sequence is 17 residues long. The germline V gene has CDR1 MNHEY and CDR2 SVGAGI. CDR3 amino acids: CASSYAGGRGAAVELFF. CDR3 bases: TGTGCCAGCAGTTACGCGGGCGGGCGGGGGGCGGCCGTGGAGCTGTTTTTT.

The rearrangement links TRBV27 to TRBJ1-2; 8 bases map to TRBD1. This CDR3 region has 13 residues. CDR1 and CDR2 (germline): MNHEY, SMNVEV (reference sequence). Unmatched junction bases numbered 6, after V lost 5 bases and J lost 7 bases. The CDR3 sequence is CASSVQGARGYTF. Here the CDR3 DNA reads TGTGCCAGCAGTGTCCAGGGGGCGCGTGGCTACACCTTC.

The rearrangement uses TRBV12-3 or TRBV12-4 and TRBJ1-6; D remains ambiguous. CDR3 length equals 15 residues. V gave up 5 bases and J gave up 4 bases, with 12 bases separating them. CDR3 nucleotide sequence: TGTGCCAGCAGTCCGCCCGGATGGTATAATTCACCCCTCCACTTT. Translating gives CASSPPGWYNSPLHF.

V and J are TRBV20-1 and TRBJ1-6; TRBD1 matches at 7 bases. Germline assignment: CDR1 DFQATT and CDR2 SNEGSKA (reference sequence). Germline trimming cut 6 bases from V and 7 bases from J; bases unmatched to any gene: 6. CDR3 length equals 13 residues. In nucleotides, the CDR3 is TGCAGTGCCCACGGGACAGAGAATTCACCCCTCCACTTT. Translating gives CSAHGTENSPLHF.

J is TRBJ1-4 and V is TRBV6-1; D perhaps matches TRBD1 (5 bases). The CDR3 consists of 14 residues. V was cut by 6 bases and J by 4 bases, with 12 bases left in between. CDR1 is MNHNS and CDR2 is SASEGT in the germline V gene. The CDR3 is CASRDWGVNEKLFF. The CDR3 bases are TGTGCCAGCAGGGACTGGGGGGTTAATGAAAAACTGTTTTTT.

There are a few counts of this clonotype. The chain is built from TRBV6-2 or TRBV6-3 and TRBJ2-7; no reliable D call. Trimming removed 2 bases from V and 2 bases from J, with 10 bases in between. Germline CDR1 and CDR2: MNHEY and SVGEGT. The CDR3 is 14 amino acids. As DNA, the CDR3 is TGTGCCAGCAGTTACGGTGGGAAGCCCTACGAGCAGTACTTC. This gives the protein CASSYGGKPYEQYF.

This clonotype occurred a few times. This sequence joins TRBV5-5 and TRBJ1-5, with 7 bases lining up with TRBD1. The CDR3 runs to 14 residues. Germline CDR1 is SGHKS and CDR2 is YYEKEE (reference sequence). V lost 4 bases and J lost 5; bases outside the gene matches: 6. The CDR3 here is CASSSWTGDQPQHF. DNA of the CDR3: TGTGCCAGCAGCAGTTGGACAGGAGATCAGCCCCAGCATTTT.

This clonotype was seen more than once but under ten times. The V gene is TRBV7-9, the J gene TRBJ2-7; D may be TRBD1 or TRBD2 (6 bases each). Germline V gives CDR1 SEHNR, CDR2 FQNEAQ (reference sequence). CDR3 size: 15 residues. Trimming shortened V by 1 base and J by 3 bases, and 13 bases separated the two germline ends. The CDR3 DNA is TGTGCCAGCAGCTTAGGGGGGGCAGGGTTCTACGAGCAGTACTTC. This translates into CASSLGGAGFYEQYF.

This clonotype was seen only a few times. The chain combines TRBV7-9 with TRBJ2-7; D might be TRBD1 (6 bases). V was cut by 5 bases and J by 4 bases, with 15 bases left in between. CDR1 and CDR2 from the germline V gene are SEHNR and FQNEAQ (reference sequence). The CDR3 spans 14 residues. The CDR3 sequence: CASSPPQGRYEQYF. DNA for the CDR3: TGTGCCAGCAGCCCCCCCCAGGGGCGATACGAGCAGTACTTC. Filled out from reference TRBV7-9 and TRBJ2-7, the complete variable domain reads DTGVSQNPRHKITKRGQNVTFRCDPISEHNRLYWYRQTLGQGPEFLTYFQNEAQLEKSRLLSDRFSAERPKGSFSTLEIQRTEQGDSAMYLCASSPPQGRYEQYFGPGTRLTVT.